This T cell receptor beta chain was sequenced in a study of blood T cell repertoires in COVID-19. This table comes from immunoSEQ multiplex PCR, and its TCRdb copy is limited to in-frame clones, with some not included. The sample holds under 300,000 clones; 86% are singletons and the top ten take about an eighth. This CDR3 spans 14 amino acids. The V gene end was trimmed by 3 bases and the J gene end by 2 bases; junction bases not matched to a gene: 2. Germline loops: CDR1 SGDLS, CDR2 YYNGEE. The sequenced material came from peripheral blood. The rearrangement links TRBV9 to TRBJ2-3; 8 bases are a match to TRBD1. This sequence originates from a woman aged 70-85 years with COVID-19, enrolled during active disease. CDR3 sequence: CASSGQGATDTQYF. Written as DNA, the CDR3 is TGTGCCAGCAGCGGTCAGGGGGCCACAGATACGCAGTATTTT.